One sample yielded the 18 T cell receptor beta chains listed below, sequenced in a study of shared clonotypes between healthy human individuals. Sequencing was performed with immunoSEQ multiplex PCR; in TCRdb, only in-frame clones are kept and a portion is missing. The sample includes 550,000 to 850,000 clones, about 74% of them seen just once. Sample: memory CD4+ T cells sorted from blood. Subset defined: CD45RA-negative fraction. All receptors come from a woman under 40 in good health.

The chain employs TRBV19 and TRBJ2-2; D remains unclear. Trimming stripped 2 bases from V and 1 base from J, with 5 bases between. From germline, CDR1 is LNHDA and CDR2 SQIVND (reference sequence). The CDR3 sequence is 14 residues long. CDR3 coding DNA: TGTGCCAGTAGTATACTCTGGAACACCGGGGAGCTGTTTTTT. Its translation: CASSILWNTGELFF.

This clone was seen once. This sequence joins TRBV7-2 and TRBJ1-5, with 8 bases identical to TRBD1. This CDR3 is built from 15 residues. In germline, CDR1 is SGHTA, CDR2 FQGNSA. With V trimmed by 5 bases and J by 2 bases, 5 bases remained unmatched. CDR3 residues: CASSARGLGNQPQHF. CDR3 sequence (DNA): TGTGCCAGCAGCGCCAGGGGGCTTGGCAATCAGCCCCAGCATTTT. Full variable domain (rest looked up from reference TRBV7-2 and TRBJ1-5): GAGVSQSPSNKVTEKGKDVELRCDPISGHTALYWYRQSLGQGLEFLIYFQGNSAPDKSGLPSDRFSAERTGGSVSTLTIQRTQQEDSAVYLCASSARGLGNQPQHFGDGTRLSIL.

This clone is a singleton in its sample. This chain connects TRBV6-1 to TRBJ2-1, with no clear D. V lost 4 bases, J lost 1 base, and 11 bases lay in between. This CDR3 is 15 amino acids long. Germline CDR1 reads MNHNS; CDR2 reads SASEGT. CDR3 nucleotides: TGTGCCAGCAGTGCGGAGCTGGGTTCCTACAATGAGCAGTTCTTC. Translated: CASSAELGSYNEQFF.

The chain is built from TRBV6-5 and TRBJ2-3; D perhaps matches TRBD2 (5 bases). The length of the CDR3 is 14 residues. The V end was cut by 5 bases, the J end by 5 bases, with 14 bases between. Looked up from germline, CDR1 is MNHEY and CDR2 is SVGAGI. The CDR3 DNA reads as TGTGCCAGCAGTCGACGGGATCCTCTAGATACGCAGTATTTT. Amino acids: CASSRRDPLDTQYF.

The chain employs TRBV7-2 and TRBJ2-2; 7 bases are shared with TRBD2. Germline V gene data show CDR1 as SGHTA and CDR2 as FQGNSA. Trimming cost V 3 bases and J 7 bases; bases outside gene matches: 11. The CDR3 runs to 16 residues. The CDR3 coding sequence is TGTGCCAGCAGCTTGCTGGCTAGCGGAGTCGGCGGGGAGCTGTTTTTT. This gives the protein CASSLLASGVGGELFF. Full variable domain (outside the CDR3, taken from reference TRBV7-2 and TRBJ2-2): GAGVSQSPSNKVTEKGKDVELRCDPISGHTALYWYRQSLGQGLEFLIYFQGNSAPDKSGLPSDRFSAERTGGSVSTLTIQRTQQEDSAVYLCASSLLASGVGGELFFGEGSRLTVL.

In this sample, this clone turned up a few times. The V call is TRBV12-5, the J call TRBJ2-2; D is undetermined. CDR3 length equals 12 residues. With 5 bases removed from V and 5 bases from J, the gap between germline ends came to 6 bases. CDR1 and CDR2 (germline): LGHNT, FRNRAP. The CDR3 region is CASGTETGELFF. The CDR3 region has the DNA TGTGCTAGTGGTACAGAAACCGGGGAGCTGTTTTTT.

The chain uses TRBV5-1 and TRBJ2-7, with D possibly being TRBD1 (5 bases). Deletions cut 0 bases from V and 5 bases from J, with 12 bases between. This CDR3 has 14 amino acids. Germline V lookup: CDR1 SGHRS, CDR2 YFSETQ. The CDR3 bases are TGCGCCAGCAGCTTGGGCCAGGGTTTCCACGAGCAGTACTTC. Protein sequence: CASSLGQGFHEQYF.

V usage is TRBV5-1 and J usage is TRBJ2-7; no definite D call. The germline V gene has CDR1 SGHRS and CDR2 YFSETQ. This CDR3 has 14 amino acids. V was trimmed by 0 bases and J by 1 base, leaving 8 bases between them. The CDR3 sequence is CASSLGSDSYEQYF. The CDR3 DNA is TGCGCCAGCAGCTTGGGGTCGGATTCCTACGAGCAGTACTTC.

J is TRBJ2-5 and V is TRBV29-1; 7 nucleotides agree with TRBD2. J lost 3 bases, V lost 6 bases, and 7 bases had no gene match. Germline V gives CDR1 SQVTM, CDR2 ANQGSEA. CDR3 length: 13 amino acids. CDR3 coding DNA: TGCAGCGTCCGGGGGGAGCGAAAAGAGACCCAGTACTTC. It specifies CSVRGERKETQYF.

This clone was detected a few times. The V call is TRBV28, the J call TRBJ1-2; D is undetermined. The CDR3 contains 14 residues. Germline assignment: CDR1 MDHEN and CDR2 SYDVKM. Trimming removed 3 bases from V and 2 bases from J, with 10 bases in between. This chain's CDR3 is CASSFQLRNYGYTF. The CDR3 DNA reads TGTGCCAGCAGTTTCCAGCTTCGGAACTATGGCTACACCTTC.

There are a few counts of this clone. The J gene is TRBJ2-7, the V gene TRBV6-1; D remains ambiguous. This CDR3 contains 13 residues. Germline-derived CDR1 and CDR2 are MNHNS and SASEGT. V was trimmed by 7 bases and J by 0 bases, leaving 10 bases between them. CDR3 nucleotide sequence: TGTGCCAGCACCGATGGCGACTCCTACGAGCAGTACTTC. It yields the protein CASTDGDSYEQYF.

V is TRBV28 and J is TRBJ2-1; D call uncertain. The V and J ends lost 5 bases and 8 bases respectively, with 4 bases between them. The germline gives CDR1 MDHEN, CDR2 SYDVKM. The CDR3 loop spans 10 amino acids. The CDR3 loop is CASSLDEQFF. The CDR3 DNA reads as TGTGCCAGCAGTCTCGATGAGCAGTTCTTC.

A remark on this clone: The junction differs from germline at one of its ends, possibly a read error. The CDR3, as DNA: TGTGCCAGCAGATCCCCTGGGGGCCTCGTCGCCTTC. It translates to CASRSPGGLVAF. The rearrangement links TRBV7-6 to TRBJ1-2; the D gene is possibly TRBD1 (6 bases). Germline assignment: CDR1 SGHVS and CDR2 FNYEAQ. This CDR3 comprises 12 residues.

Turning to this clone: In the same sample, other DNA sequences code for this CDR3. The CDR3 DNA sequence: TGTGCCAGCAGTCTCAGCTCCTACGAGCAGTACTTC. Amino acids: CASSLSSYEQYF. J is TRBJ2-7 and V is TRBV28, with D unclear. CDR3 length: 12 amino acids. The V gene lost 5 bases and the J gene lost 0 bases, with 5 bases spanning the gap. Per the germline V gene, CDR1 is MDHEN and CDR2 is SYDVKM.

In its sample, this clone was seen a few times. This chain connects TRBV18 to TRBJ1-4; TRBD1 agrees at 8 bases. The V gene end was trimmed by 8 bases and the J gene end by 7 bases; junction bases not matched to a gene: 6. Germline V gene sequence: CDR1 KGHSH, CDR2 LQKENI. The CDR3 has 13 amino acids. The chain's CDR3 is CASQETGAEKLFF. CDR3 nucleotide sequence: TGTGCCAGCCAGGAGACAGGGGCTGAAAAACTGTTTTTT. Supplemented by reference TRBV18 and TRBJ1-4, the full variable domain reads NAGVMQNPRHLVRRRGQEARLRCSPMKGHSHVYWYRQLPEEGLKFMVYLQKENIIDESGMPKERFSAEFPKEGPSILRIQQVVRGDSAAYFCASQETGAEKLFFGSGTQLSVL.

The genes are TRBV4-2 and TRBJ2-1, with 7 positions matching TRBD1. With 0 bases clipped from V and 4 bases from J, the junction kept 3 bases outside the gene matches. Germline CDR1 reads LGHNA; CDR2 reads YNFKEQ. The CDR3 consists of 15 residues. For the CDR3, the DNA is TGTGCCAGCAGCCAAGAGAGGACAGGTTACAATGAGCAGTTCTTC. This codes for CASSQERTGYNEQFF.

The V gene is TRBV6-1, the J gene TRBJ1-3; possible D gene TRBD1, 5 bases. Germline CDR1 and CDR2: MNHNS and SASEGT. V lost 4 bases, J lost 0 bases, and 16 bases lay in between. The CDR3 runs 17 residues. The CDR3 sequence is CASSVNIQGLSGNTIYF. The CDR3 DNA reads TGTGCCAGCAGTGTAAACATCCAGGGCCTCTCTGGAAACACCATATATTTT.

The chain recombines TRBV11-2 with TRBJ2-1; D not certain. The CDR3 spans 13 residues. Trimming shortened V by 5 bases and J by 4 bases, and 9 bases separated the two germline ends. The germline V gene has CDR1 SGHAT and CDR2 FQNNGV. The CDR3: CASSQQPYNEQFF. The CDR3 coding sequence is TGTGCCAGCAGCCAACAACCATACAATGAGCAGTTCTTC.